These 24 T cell receptor beta chains were sequenced from one sample in a study of vaccination effects on CD4 cells after COVID-19. ViraFEST assay sequencing came after antigen-specific CD4+ T cells were expanded with viral peptide pools. Following 10 days of culture, CD4+ T cells were isolated. SARS-CoV-2 infected the person between March and December 2020, as confirmed by PCR. The data were produced by immunoSEQ multiplex PCR, yet TCRdb's version contains in-frame clones alone and is incomplete. The data contain tens of thousands of clones, roughly 69% of them singletons. Which antigens these TCRs recognize remains unknown. This sample comprised CD4+ T cells from PBMCs cultured with HCoV-NL63 spike peptides, obtained before COVID-19 vaccination. The source of these receptors is a human donor who had a prior SARS-CoV-2 infection.

This chain links TRBV5-1 with TRBJ1-4, with TRBD1 matching 10 bases. After removal of 2 bases from V and 5 bases from J, the junction contained 18 bases not matched to a gene. Germline V lookup: CDR1 SGHRS, CDR2 YFSETQ. This CDR3 comprises 20 residues. In nucleotides, the CDR3 is TGCGCCAGCAGCTTACAACCCGGAGGACAGGGGGAGCTCACAAATGAAAAACTGTTTTTT. Protein sequence: CASSLQPGGQGELTNEKLFF.

This clone was detected only once. J is TRBJ2-3 and V is TRBV7-2; weak D call: TRBD2 (6 bases). Between the trimmed V and J ends, which lost 1 base and 8 bases, there was a span of 13 bases. This CDR3 comprises 14 residues. Germline CDR1 is SGHTA and CDR2 is FQGNSA. The CDR3 loop reads CASSLEGGAPTQYF. In DNA form, the CDR3 reads TGTGCCAGCAGCTTAGAGGGCGGGGCCCCTACGCAGTATTTT.

The chain couples TRBV19 to TRBJ1-2; tentatively, D is TRBD1 (5 bases). This CDR3 is built from 18 residues. Germline CDR1 LNHDA, CDR2 SQIVND (reference sequence). The V end lost 2 bases, the J end lost 5 bases, and 24 bases lay between the germline ends. The CDR3 bases are TGTGCCAGTAGTATAAGGGGTCGCCGAACCTCGCTTGGTTATGGCTACACCTTC. Translating gives CASSIRGRRTSLGYGYTF.

For the CDR3, the DNA is TGTGCCAGCAGCCAAGGGACTAGCGTTTCAGATACGCAGTATTTT. Its translation is CASSQGTSVSDTQYF. The chain links TRBV6-4 to TRBJ2-3, with 10 bases fitting TRBD2. Germline V gene lookup returns CDR1 MRHNA and CDR2 SNTAGT. The CDR3 is 15 residues long. V gave up 6 bases and J gave up 4 bases; unmatched junction bases: 7.

The V gene is TRBV5-6, the J gene TRBJ2-7, with D possibly being TRBD1 (6 bases). This CDR3 comprises 14 residues. Trimming removed 1 base at V and 5 bases at J, with 13 bases between. In germline, CDR1 is SGHDT, CDR2 YYEEEE. CDR3 DNA sequence: TGTGCCAGCAGCTTGTACACAGGGCTTAACGAGCAGTACTTC. Its protein is CASSLYTGLNEQYF.

This clone was counted only a few times. V usage is TRBV4-2 and J usage is TRBJ1-1; 9 nucleotides agree with TRBD1. CDR1 and CDR2 from the germline V gene are LGHNA and YNFKEQ. The ends lost 4 bases at V and 4 bases at J; junction bases unmatched: 4. The CDR3 extends over 14 amino acids. The chain's CDR3 is CASSLRQGVTEAFF. As DNA, the CDR3 is TGTGCCAGCAGCCTTCGACAGGGGGTCACTGAAGCTTTCTTT.

The chain has TRBV14 and TRBJ2-2, with D tentatively TRBD1 (6 bases). Germline CDR1 is SGHDN and CDR2 is FVKESK. The V and J ends lost 4 bases and 0 bases respectively, with 12 bases between them. This CDR3 is built from 16 residues. The DNA of the CDR3 is TGTGCCAGCAGCCGATGGGACACTTCGAACACCGGGGAGCTGTTTTTT. Protein sequence: CASSRWDTSNTGELFF.

The V gene is TRBV5-1, the J gene TRBJ2-2; the D gene is possibly TRBD1 (5 bases). The CDR3 contains 15 residues. V lost 7 bases, J lost 0 bases, and 13 bases lay in between. From germline, CDR1 is SGHRS and CDR2 YFSETQ. The CDR3 DNA is TGCGCCAGCGGCAGGGCGATGACGAACACCGGGGAGCTGTTTTTT. Residues: CASGRAMTNTGELFF.

The chain has TRBV9 and TRBJ2-7; 12 bases map to TRBD1. J gave up 5 bases and V 4 bases, and 7 bases lay outside the gene matches. From germline, CDR1 is SGDLS and CDR2 YYNGEE. CDR3 length: 15 residues. The CDR3 DNA reads TGTGCCAGCAGCCCGGGACAGGGGGCTCCCCACGAGCAGTACTTC. Its translation: CASSPGQGAPHEQYF.

The chain uses TRBV10-3 and TRBJ2-7; TRBD2 matches at 16 bases. V shed 2 bases and J 6 bases; nucleotides not matched to a gene: 7. Germline loops: CDR1 ENHRY, CDR2 SYGVKD. The CDR3 is made up of 17 amino acids. DNA for the CDR3: TGTGCCATCAGTGAGGGGACTAGCGGGGGGGCTACCGCCGAGCAGTACTTC. Its protein product is CAISEGTSGGATAEQYF.

The chain combines TRBV2 with TRBJ1-5; D is uncertain. The CDR3 is 12 amino acids. In germline, CDR1 is SNHLY, CDR2 FYNNEI. V shed 1 base and J shed 7 bases, with 5 bases lying between them. The CDR3 loop is CASSEEAQPQHF. The DNA for the CDR3 is TGTGCCAGCAGTGAAGAGGCCCAGCCCCAGCATTTT.

This clone was counted a few times. The DNA for the CDR3 is TGTGCCAGCAGCTTCTTGGGCACCGGGGAGCTGTTTTTT. This translates into CASSFLGTGELFF. The J gene is TRBJ2-2, the V gene TRBV7-9; no firm D call. V lost 3 bases and J lost 4, with 6 bases in between. The length of the CDR3 is 13 residues. Germline V gene sequence: CDR1 SEHNR, CDR2 FQNEAQ (reference sequence).

The V and J genes are TRBV2 and TRBJ1-1, with D tentatively TRBD1 (5 bases). The germline V gene encodes CDR1 SNHLY and CDR2 FYNNEI. The CDR3 is 15 amino acids. V lost 6 bases and J lost 7, with 21 bases in between. The CDR3 loop is CASRGEIGYLGEAFF. In DNA form, the CDR3 reads TGTGCCAGCAGGGGGGAAATCGGATACCTGGGTGAAGCTTTCTTT.

The gene calls are TRBV6-6 and TRBJ2-3; TRBD2 aligns across 7 bases. The germline CDR1 and CDR2 sequences are MNHNY and SVGAGI (reference sequence). Trimming took 0 bases from V and 1 from J; bases not matched to a gene: 4. This CDR3 region has 16 residues. The CDR3 here is CASSYSLSGGTDTQYF. CDR3 nucleotide sequence: TGTGCCAGCAGTTACTCTCTGAGCGGGGGCACAGATACGCAGTATTTT.

This clone appeared a few times. The chain uses TRBV10-3 and TRBJ1-1, with D tentatively TRBD1 (6 bases). Germline V CDR1 and CDR2: ENHRY, SYGVKD. The V and J ends lost 10 bases and 0 bases respectively, with 12 bases between them. The CDR3 extends over 13 amino acids. In DNA, the CDR3 is TGTGCCAGCCGGACAGACCTGAACACTGAAGCTTTCTTT. Protein sequence: CASRTDLNTEAFF.

The chain has TRBV9 and TRBJ2-1, with 12 bases matching TRBD2. J gave up 2 bases and V 3 bases, and 6 bases lay outside the gene matches. Germline lookup yields CDR1 SGDLS and CDR2 YYNGEE. The CDR3 consists of 17 residues. The CDR3, as DNA: TGTGCCAGCAGCGAGAGGGGACTAGCGGGCCCCTACAATGAGCAGTTCTTC. It is translated as CASSERGLAGPYNEQFF.

This chain uses TRBV7-9 with TRBJ1-5; D uncertain. The CDR3 loop spans 13 amino acids. Germline V CDR1 and CDR2: SEHNR, FQNEAQ (reference sequence). Trimming removed 2 bases from V and 0 bases from J, with 2 bases in between. The CDR3 DNA reads as TGTGCCAGCAGCTTAAATAGCAATCAGCCCCAGCATTTT. This codes for CASSLNSNQPQHF. Drawing the rest from reference TRBV7-9 and TRBJ1-5, the complete variable domain is DTGVSQNPRHKITKRGQNVTFRCDPISEHNRLYWYRQTLGQGPEFLTYFQNEAQLEKSRLLSDRFSAERPKGSFSTLEIQRTEQGDSAMYLCASSLNSNQPQHFGDGTRLSIL.

The chain joins TRBV6-6 to TRBJ1-2; a possible D gene is TRBD1 (6 bases). V lost 4 bases and J lost 4, with 16 bases in between. CDR1 and CDR2 from the germline V gene are MNHNY and SVGAGI (reference sequence). This CDR3 is built from 15 residues. For the CDR3, the DNA is TGTGCCAGCAGTTGGCAGGGGACGCCCTTCTATGGCTACACCTTC. Its protein product is CASSWQGTPFYGYTF.

Written as DNA, the CDR3 is TGTGCCAGCCCCTGGGGTAACTCTGGAAACACCATATATTTT. It translates to CASPWGNSGNTIYF. The chain joins TRBV21-1 to TRBJ1-3. TRBV21-1 is assigned pseudogene status. This CDR3 spans 14 amino acids.

The chain links TRBV24-1 to TRBJ2-6; D unclear. V was trimmed by 3 bases and J by 3 bases, leaving 8 bases between them. The CDR3 is made up of 15 amino acids. Germline CDR1 is KGHDR and CDR2 is SFDVKD. CDR3 DNA: TGTGCCACCAGTGATGCGGTCTTTGGGGCCAACGTCCTGACTTTC. Protein product: CATSDAVFGANVLTF.

The J gene is TRBJ2-5, the V gene TRBV5-1; D gene uncertain. V lost 1 base and J lost 0, with 10 bases in between. The CDR3 covers 15 residues. Germline CDR1 and CDR2: SGHRS and YFSETQ. The CDR3 DNA sequence: TGCGCCAGCAGCTTGAGTTCGATGGACCAAGAGACCCAGTACTTC. Protein sequence: CASSLSSMDQETQYF.

V gene TRBV9 combines with J gene TRBJ2-3; 9 nucleotides match TRBD1. The CDR3 loop spans 16 amino acids. The J segment lost 2 bases and the V segment lost 5 bases, leaving 9 bases of the junction unmatched. CDR1 is SGDLS, CDR2 YYNGEE, per germline. CDR3 sequence: CASSADRGFLTDTQYF. Written as DNA, the CDR3 is TGTGCCAGCAGTGCAGACAGGGGGTTCCTCACAGATACGCAGTATTTT.

At least ten counts were recorded for this clone. The chain carries TRBV15 and TRBJ1-4, with a possible D match to TRBD1 (5 bases). This CDR3 region has 16 residues. Germline V lookup: CDR1 LNHNV, CDR2 YYDKDF (reference sequence). The V and J ends lost 1 base and 7 bases respectively, with 16 bases between them. The CDR3 nucleotides read TGTGCCACCAGCAGAGGTCTTGCGGGGCGTGCTGAAAAACTGTTTTTT. Translated: CATSRGLAGRAEKLFF.

This rearrangement joins TRBV7-2 to TRBJ2-1, with TRBD2 matching over 8 bases. The V gene end was trimmed by 0 bases and the J gene end by 4 bases; junction bases not matched to a gene: 2. The CDR3 is 15 amino acids. Germline V lookup: CDR1 SGHTA, CDR2 FQGNSA. The CDR3 reads CASSLASGVYNEQFF. The CDR3 bases are TGTGCCAGCAGCTTAGCTAGCGGGGTTTACAATGAGCAGTTCTTC.